This T cell receptor beta chain emerged from a study of glioma-infiltrating T cells. This clonotype was counted a few times. Antigen unknown. An end of the junction does not agree with germline; a read error may underlie this. Using RNA template, CDR3s of TCR alpha and beta were amplified with iRepertoire arm-PCR. Using its own MiXCR run on the multiplex PCR reads, TCRdb lists one record per CDR3 protein. The sample comprises 90,000 to 100,000 distinct CDR3 sequences, about 40% of which are singletons, and roughly two fifths rests with the top ten. Study-wide findings and caveats: Tissue-blood divergence was below expectation in non-neoplastic patients, above in gliomas.

CDR1 and CDR2 from the germline V gene are DFQATT and SNEGSKA (reference sequence). This CDR3 has 15 amino acids. This receptor was obtained from a human donor with low-grade glioma or glioblastoma, undergoing nonglioma brain surgery, or in good health (not recorded which). This chain connects TRBV20-1 to TRBJ2-7; 9 nucleotides align to TRBD1. The sample taken for sequencing was glioma tissue, nonneoplastic brain tissue, or PBMCs (not recorded which). CDR3 residues: CSARDRPGQGHEQYF. The CDR3 DNA reads as TGTAGTGCTAGAGATCGACCGGGACAGGGCCACGAGCAGTACTTC.